This record looks at one T cell receptor (beta chain) sequence and its context. The antigen remains unidentified. Using immunoSEQ multiplex PCR, the repertoire was profiled, and TCRdb retains in-frame clones only, with some absent. The table lists 95,000 to 100,000 clones, 85% to 90% of them singletons. This sample was included in a study of T cell responses to AZD1222 COVID-19 vaccine. Overall study: Pooled in the analysis were second doses at about 4 or about 12 weeks.

The CDR3 spans 13 residues. V was cut by 5 bases and J by 4 bases, with 9 bases left in between. Germline V gene data show CDR1 as LNHNV and CDR2 as YYDKDF (reference sequence). Study results and limitations: White British ancestry dominated among donors, who included more females, and clonal diversity was possibly underestimated. Regions 160-218 and 743-854 dominated among vaccine-associated CD4 TCRs spanning spike. Scientists sampled the repertoires only once the peak T cell response had passed.

This sequence was found in an adult in good health. V and J are TRBV15 and TRBJ2-1, with D possibly being TRBD2 (6 bases). Specimen: peripheral blood, collected on day 0 of AZD1222 vaccination. This chain's CDR3 is CATSAGRYNEQFF. The CDR3 DNA is TGTGCCACCAGCGCAGGGAGGTACAATGAGCAGTTCTTC.